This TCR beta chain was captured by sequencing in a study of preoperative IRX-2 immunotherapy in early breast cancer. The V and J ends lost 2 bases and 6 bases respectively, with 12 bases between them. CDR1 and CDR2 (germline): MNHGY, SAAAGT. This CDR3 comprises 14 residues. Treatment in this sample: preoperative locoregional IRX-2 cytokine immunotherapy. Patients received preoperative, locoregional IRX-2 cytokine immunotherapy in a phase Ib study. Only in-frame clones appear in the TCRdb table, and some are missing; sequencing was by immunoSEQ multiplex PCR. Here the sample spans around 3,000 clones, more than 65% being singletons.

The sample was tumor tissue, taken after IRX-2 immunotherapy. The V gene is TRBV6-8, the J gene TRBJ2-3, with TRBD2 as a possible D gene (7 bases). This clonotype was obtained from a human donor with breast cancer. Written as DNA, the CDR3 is TGTGCCAGCAGTTACCCGGGGGGCGGCGATACGCAGTATTTT. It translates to CASSYPGGGDTQYF.